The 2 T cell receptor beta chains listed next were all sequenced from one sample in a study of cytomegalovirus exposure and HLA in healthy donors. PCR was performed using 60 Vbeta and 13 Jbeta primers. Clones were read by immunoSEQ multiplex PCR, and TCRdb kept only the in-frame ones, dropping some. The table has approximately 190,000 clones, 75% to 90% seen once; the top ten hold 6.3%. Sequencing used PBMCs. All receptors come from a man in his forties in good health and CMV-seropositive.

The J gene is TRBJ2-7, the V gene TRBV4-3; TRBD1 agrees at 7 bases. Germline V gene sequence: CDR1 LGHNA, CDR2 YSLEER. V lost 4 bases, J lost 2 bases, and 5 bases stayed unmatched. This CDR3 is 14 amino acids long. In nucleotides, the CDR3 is TGCGCCAGCAGCCCGGGACAGAGGCCCTACGAGCAGTACTTC. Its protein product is CASSPGQRPYEQYF.

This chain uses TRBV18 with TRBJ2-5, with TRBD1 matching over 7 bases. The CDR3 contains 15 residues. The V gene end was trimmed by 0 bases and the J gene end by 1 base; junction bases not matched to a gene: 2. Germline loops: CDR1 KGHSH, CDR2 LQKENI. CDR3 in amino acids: CASSPPDRPQETQYF. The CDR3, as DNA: TGTGCCAGCTCACCACCGGACAGGCCCCAAGAGACCCAGTACTTC.